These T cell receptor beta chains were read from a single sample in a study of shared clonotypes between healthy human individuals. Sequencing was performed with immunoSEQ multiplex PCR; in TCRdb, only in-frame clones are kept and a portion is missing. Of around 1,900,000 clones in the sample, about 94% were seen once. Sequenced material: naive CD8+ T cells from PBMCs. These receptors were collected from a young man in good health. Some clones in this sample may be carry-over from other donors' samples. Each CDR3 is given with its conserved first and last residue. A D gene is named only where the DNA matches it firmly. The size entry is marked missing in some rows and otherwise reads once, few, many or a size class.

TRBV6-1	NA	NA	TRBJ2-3	TGTGCCAGCAGTGAATGGTTGGGGGGGCTTAACACAGATACGCAGTATTTT	CASSEWLGGLNTDTQYF
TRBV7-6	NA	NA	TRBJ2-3	TGTGCCAGCAGCTTAGAGGCCCCAGATACGCAGTATTTT	CASSLEAPDTQYF
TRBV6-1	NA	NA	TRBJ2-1	TGTGCCAGCAGGGACACTCCCCTTTACAATGAGCAGTTCTTC	CASRDTPLYNEQFF
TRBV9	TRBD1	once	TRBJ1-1	TGTGCCAGCAGCGTAGAACAGGGGGTGAACACTGAAGCTTTCTTT	CASSVEQGVNTEAFF
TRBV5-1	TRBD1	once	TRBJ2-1	TGCGCCAGCAGCTGGTCTCGGGACAGGGTAGACAATGAGCAGTTCTTC	CASSWSRDRVDNEQFF
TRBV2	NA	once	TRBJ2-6	TGTGCCAGCAGTGTTAATATGGGATCTGGGGCCAACGTCCTGACTTTC	CASSVNMGSGANVLTF
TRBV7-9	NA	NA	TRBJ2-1	TGTGCCAGCAGCTTAGTTACGTCCAGGGGCAATGAGCAGTTCTTC	CASSLVTSRGNEQFF
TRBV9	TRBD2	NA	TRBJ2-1	TGTGCCAGCAGCGCCGGCGGGAGGGCGGACAATGAGCAGTTCTTC	CASSAGGRADNEQFF
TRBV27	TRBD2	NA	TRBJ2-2	TGTGCCAGCAGTTTATTTCCTAGCGGGGCCGGGGAGCTGTTTTTT	CASSLFPSGAGELFF
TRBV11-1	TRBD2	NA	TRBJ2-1	TGTGCCAGCAGCTTAGTAGTGACTAGCGAATCAACCCATGAGCAGTTCTTC	CASSLVVTSESTHEQFF